The source of this T cell receptor beta chain is a study of T cell repertoires in cytomegalovirus infection. This clonotype was found a few times. Its cognate antigen is unknown. One entry per CDR3 protein, called by TCRdb with MiXCR from the reads. The table shows about 110,000 distinct CDR3 sequences, with about 28% occurring only once. The CDR3 has 16 amino acids. With V trimmed by 3 bases and J by 9 bases, 10 bases remained unmatched. CDR1 and CDR2 from the germline V gene are SGHNT and YYREEE (reference sequence). The sequence was collected from a human donor in good health (CMV status not recorded). Some clones in this sample may be carry-over from other donors' samples. This chain connects TRBV5-4 to TRBJ2-1; 12 bases align to TRBD1. Sequencing used CD8+ T cells from cultured PBMCs, obtained from culture after CMV antigen stimulation. The CDR3 loop is CASSSSGQGAGGEQFF. The CDR3 DNA is TGTGCCAGCAGCTCCTCGGGACAGGGGGCCGGGGGTGAGCAGTTCTTC. The whole variable domain, remainder taken from reference TRBV5-4 and TRBJ2-1, is ETGVTQSPTHLIKTRGQQVTLRCSSQSGHNTVSWYQQALGQGPQFIFQYYREEENGRGNFPPRFSGLQFPNYSSELNVNALELDDSALYLCASSSSGQGAGGEQFFGPGTRLTVL.